The clone carrying this T cell receptor (beta chain) was recorded only once. What it binds is not known. The assay was immunoSEQ multiplex PCR, and TCRdb's table has in-frame clones only and misses some. The profile shows 40,000 to 60,000 clones, roughly 90% of them singletons. The sample is drawn from a study of OX40 agonist ivuxolimab in advanced cancers. About the research overall: From about 20 to 80 years was the age range, with a mean of roughly 64 years, and about 78% were male.

General observations from the study: The specificity for antigen of the expanded peripheral T cells was not determined. Some of the lowest clonal expansion was seen in partial responders at 0.1-3.0 mg/kg.

This TCR came from an adult with an advanced solid tumor such as melanoma, head and neck, liver or kidney cancer. Sequencing was performed on CD4+ or CD8+ T cells sorted from blood, taken in a trial of the OX40 agonist ivuxolimab.

The CDR3 loop reads CASSLVGVGTTDTQYF. The CDR3 nucleotides are TGCGCCAGCAGCTTGGTAGGGGTGGGTACCACAGATACGCAGTATTTT. The chain joins TRBV5-1 to TRBJ2-3, with D possibly TRBD1 on 5 matching bases. This CDR3 is 16 amino acids long. Per the germline V gene, CDR1 is SGHRS and CDR2 is YFSETQ. V dropped 0 bases and J dropped 2 bases, with 13 bases sitting between them. The full variable domain, with the rest looked up from reference TRBV5-1 and TRBJ2-3, is KAGVTQTPRYLIKTRGQQVTLSCSPISGHRSVSWYQQTPGQGLQFLFEYFSETQRNKGNFPGRFSGRQFSNSRSEMNVSTLELGDSALYLCASSLVGVGTTDTQYFGPGTRLTVL.